Included here is one T cell receptor beta chain sequence, with context. What it binds is unknown. This specimen belongs to a study of cytomegalovirus exposure and HLA in healthy donors. The PCR used 60 Vbeta and 13 Jbeta primers. In the original workflow: Later, an analysis found approximately 80 million unique TCR beta chains, and 9.5 million to 11 million of these were shared. The protocol was immunoSEQ multiplex PCR, while the TCRdb copy is restricted to in-frame clones and leaves out a portion. V and J calls plus clone size are reproduced from that table; the DNA served to infer D and trimming. The data contain around 90,000 clones, 65% to 80% of them singletons. Study-wide results and caveats: In a later analysis, most CMV-associated TCR beta chains appeared HLA-restricted.

The germline V gene encodes CDR1 MGHRA and CDR2 YSYEKL. V gave up 1 base and J gave up 9 bases; unmatched junction bases: 11. The CDR3 runs 16 residues. The chain uses TRBV4-1 and TRBJ2-1; 8 nucleotides align to TRBD2. This sequence was found in a man aged 30 to 45 in good health and CMV-seronegative. Source material: PBMCs. CDR3 sequence (DNA): TGCGCCAGCAGCCAAGTAGGTACGGGGGGGCACTTTGAGCAGTTCTTC. Translated, it gives CASSQVGTGGHFEQFF.